The T cell receptor beta chain described here comes from a study of lung T cells in sarcoidosis with Löfgren's syndrome (dated by TCRdb to about 2017). A note on the overall study: Sarcoidosis was characterized as a granulomatous disease that mainly affects the lungs and features an accumulation of CD4+ T cells in bronchoalveolar lavage fluid. The repertoire analyses centered on Lofgren's syndrome patients. General findings and caveats noted by the study authors: Recognition of a sarcoidosis-associated antigen was only suggested; the antigen itself remained putative and unidentified. Analysis of alphabeta pairing showed that TRAV12-1 paired preferentially with TRBV2, and the TCRs formed by this pairing showed CDR3 homology. Compared with control subjects, Lofgren's syndrome patients reportedly showed the greatest expansion in the V gene segments TRAV12-1 and TRBV2. TRAV12-1 and TRBV2 CDR3 motifs were reported to be shared among multiple Löfgren's syndrome patients, suggesting public CD4+ TCR repertoires.

TCRdb names Illumina MiSeq as the instrument used. In-frame beta chains were kept once TCRdb had trimmed the public reads at Q25 with fastp and called clones with MiXCR. Rows matching on CDR3 protein sequence are summarized as one entry with the most common DNA and genes. This sample has 700 to 900 distinct CDR3 sequences in its table, and roughly 21% of those were observed once. Together, the top ten hold about 6.7% of the sample. This clonotype is considered large (0.1 to 1%). Its cognate antigen has yet to be identified. Qualities for individual bases were not recorded, and no much larger clone is one base off. The CDR3 covers 14 residues, taking in both the cysteine and the phenylalanine. Only the CDR3 region is kept as DNA, spanning 42 bases read in frame from base 1. The germline V end is reduced by 5 bases and the J end by 2 bases; junction bases left unmatched: 2. The germline V gene (reference sequence) gives CDR1 as MNHEY and CDR2 as SMNVEV.

The receptor chain draws on TRBV27 and TRBJ2-3; TRBD2 fits 9 bases in the junction. Sequenced material: CD4+ T cells from PBMCs. The source of this sequence is a human donor with sarcoidosis (Löfgren's syndrome or another form), or a control subject (not recorded which). This receptor has the CDR3 CASSRLAATDTQYF. The nucleotides are TGTGCCAGCAGTCGACTAGCGGCCACAGATACGCAGTATTTT.